Shown below are 13 T cell receptor beta chains from a single sample sequenced in a study of blood T cell repertoires in COVID-19. Profiling relied on immunoSEQ multiplex PCR, and the TCRdb table lists in-frame clones only, not all of them. The sample shows roughly 180,000 clones, roughly 80% of them seen only once. Sequencing used PBMCs or T cells enriched from blood (not recorded which). These receptors came from a woman in her thirties or forties with acute COVID-19.

The rearrangement links TRBV9 to TRBJ1-2; D not resolved. The ends were cut back, 0 bases at V and 6 bases at J, with 9 bases in the middle. The germline V gene encodes CDR1 SGDLS and CDR2 YYNGEE. The CDR3 has 13 amino acids. The CDR3 DNA reads as TGTGCCAGCAGCGTAGGGCAGGTGGATGGCTACACCTTC. It yields the protein CASSVGQVDGYTF.

CDR3 DNA sequence: TGTGCCAGCACCTCCCCCGGGACTAGCGGGAGGAGCACCTACAATGAGCAGTTCTTC. Translated: CASTSPGTSGRSTYNEQFF. The chain employs TRBV11-3 and TRBJ2-1; 15 bases are shared with TRBD2. V shed 7 bases and J 2 bases; nucleotides not matched to a gene: 12. The CDR3 loop spans 19 amino acids. The V gene's germline CDR1 is SGHNT and CDR2 YENEEA.

V is TRBV5-4 and J is TRBJ2-3, with a weak D call TRBD2 (5 bases). Looked up from germline, CDR1 is SGHNT and CDR2 is YYREEE (reference sequence). The ends were cut back, 2 bases at V and 4 bases at J, with 23 bases in the middle. The CDR3 has 18 amino acids. The CDR3 protein is CASSFSLARRPRADTQYF. In nucleotides, the CDR3 is TGTGCCAGCAGCTTCAGTCTTGCGCGGAGGCCGAGGGCAGATACGCAGTATTTT.

The V and J genes are TRBV29-1 and TRBJ2-2, with D maybe TRBD2 (8 bases). V was clipped by 4 bases and J by 7 bases, with 28 bases between them. This CDR3 comprises 18 residues. Germline V gene data show CDR1 as SQVTM and CDR2 as ANQGSEA. Here the CDR3 reads CSVARGVPGTSMVGELFF. The CDR3 DNA sequence: TGCAGCGTTGCCAGGGGGGTACCCGGGACTAGTATGGTCGGGGAGCTGTTTTTT.

V and J are TRBV6-5 and TRBJ2-1; weak D call: TRBD2 (6 bases). Trimming took off 6 bases at V and 12 bases at J, with 18 bases between the two ends. Germline CDR1 is MNHEY and CDR2 is SVGAGI. The CDR3 runs to 13 residues. DNA of the CDR3: TGTGCCAGCAGCCGCGGGACGGAAATCGTGCAGTTCTTC. Its translation: CASSRGTEIVQFF.

This chain connects TRBV12-5 to TRBJ1-1, with 11 bases matching TRBD1. CDR1 LGHNT and CDR2 FRNRAP come from the germline V gene. The length of the CDR3 is 19 residues. V was clipped by 4 bases and J by 4 bases; unmatched bases: 17. CDR3 in amino acids: CASGSGWDRDRGYGTEAFF. The DNA for the CDR3 is TGTGCTAGTGGTTCCGGCTGGGACCGGGACAGGGGGTATGGCACTGAAGCTTTCTTT.

The chain joins TRBV7-3 to TRBJ2-3; D is perhaps TRBD2 (6 bases). Deletions cut 5 bases from V and 0 bases from J, with 12 bases between. The germline V gene encodes CDR1 SGHTA and CDR2 FQGTGA. The CDR3 covers 15 residues. CDR3 in amino acids: CASSQFGGSTDTQYF. The DNA for the CDR3 is TGTGCCAGCAGCCAATTTGGGGGGAGCACAGATACGCAGTATTTT. Full variable domain (missing parts from reference TRBV7-3 and TRBJ2-3): GAGVSQTPSNKVTEKGKYVELRCDPISGHTALYWYRQSLGQGPEFLIYFQGTGAADDSGLPNDRFFAVRPEGSVSTLKIQRTERGDSAVYLCASSQFGGSTDTQYFGPGTRLTVL.

V and J are TRBV10-3 and TRBJ2-3; unclear D gene. Trimming pared 8 bases from V and 0 bases from J, leaving 3 bases between. The length of the CDR3 is 11 residues. Germline-derived CDR1 and CDR2 are ENHRY and SYGVKD. In nucleotides, the CDR3 is TGTGCCATCCGTAGCACAGATACGCAGTATTTT. As protein: CAIRSTDTQYF.

This chain uses TRBV18 with TRBJ2-7; D unresolved. There are 13 residues in the CDR3. Trimming pared 3 bases from V and 0 bases from J, leaving 6 bases between. Germline assignment: CDR1 KGHSH and CDR2 LQKENI. The CDR3 reads CASSPPSSYEQYF. CDR3 DNA sequence: TGTGCCAGCTCACCGCCGAGCTCCTACGAGCAGTACTTC.

This chain connects TRBV9 to TRBJ2-1, with D perhaps TRBD2 (5 bases). CDR1 is SGDLS and CDR2 is YYNGEE in the germline V gene. V was shortened by 6 bases and J by 0 bases, with 16 bases between the two germline ends. The CDR3 covers 16 residues. CDR3 DNA sequence: TGTGCCAGCACCCGCGGCGGGCCAAGCTCCTACAATGAGCAGTTCTTC. Residues: CASTRGGPSSYNEQFF.

The sample holds a few counts of this clone. The chain links TRBV27 to TRBJ1-4; tentative D call: TRBD1 (5 bases). Germline-derived CDR1 and CDR2 are MNHEY and SMNVEV (reference sequence). This CDR3 has 16 amino acids. The germline V and J ends were trimmed by 6 bases and 7 bases, with 21 bases remaining between them. The CDR3 region has the DNA TGTGCCAGCAGCTCTCGCGCTCCAGGGTACGGTGAAAAACTGTTTTTT. This sequence encodes CASSSRAPGYGEKLFF.

This chain connects TRBV11-2 to TRBJ1-5; tentatively, D is TRBD1 (6 bases). This CDR3 comprises 13 residues. Trimming removed 0 bases from V and 11 bases from J, with 11 bases in between. The germline V gene has CDR1 SGHAT and CDR2 FQNNGV. The CDR3 DNA is TGTGCCAGCAGCTTAGATCTGACAGGAGCCCAGCATTTT. Its translation is CASSLDLTGAQHF.

V usage is TRBV7-9 and J usage is TRBJ1-2, with 8 bases fitting TRBD1. The ends lost 5 bases at V and 4 bases at J; junction bases unmatched: 9. The germline CDR1 and CDR2 sequences are SEHNR and FQNEAQ (reference sequence). This CDR3 has 15 amino acids. Here the CDR3 DNA reads TGTGCCAGCAGCCCGGGACAGGCAATCGGCTATGGCTACACCTTC. Translated, it gives CASSPGQAIGYGYTF.